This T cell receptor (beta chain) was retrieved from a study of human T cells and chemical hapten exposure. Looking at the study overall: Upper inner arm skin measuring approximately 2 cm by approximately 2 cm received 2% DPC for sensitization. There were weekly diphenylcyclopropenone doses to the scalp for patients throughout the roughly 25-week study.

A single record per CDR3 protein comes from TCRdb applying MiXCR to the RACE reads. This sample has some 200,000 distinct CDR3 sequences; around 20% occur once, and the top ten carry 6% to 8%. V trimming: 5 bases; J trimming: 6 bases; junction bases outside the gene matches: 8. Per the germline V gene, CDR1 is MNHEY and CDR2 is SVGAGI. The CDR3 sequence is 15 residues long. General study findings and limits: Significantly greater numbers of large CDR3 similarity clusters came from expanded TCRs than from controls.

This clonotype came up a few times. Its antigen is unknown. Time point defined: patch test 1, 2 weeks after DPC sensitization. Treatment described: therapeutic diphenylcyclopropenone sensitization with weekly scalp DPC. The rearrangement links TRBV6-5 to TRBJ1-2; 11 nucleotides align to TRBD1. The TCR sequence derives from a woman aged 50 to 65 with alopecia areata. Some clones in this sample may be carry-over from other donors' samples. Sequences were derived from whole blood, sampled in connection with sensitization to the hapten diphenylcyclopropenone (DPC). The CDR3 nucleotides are TGTGCCAGCAGTCTTCGAGGACAGGGGGCTGATGGCTACACCTTC. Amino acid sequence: CASSLRGQGADGYTF.